One and the same sample provided the 4 T cell receptor beta chains below, sequenced in a study of T cells in Graves' hyperthyroidism and ophthalmopathy. What was amplified from RNA transcripts were TCR beta CDR3 regions. First-round RT-PCR targeting the TCR CDR3 was performed with the HTBI primer set. Using its own MiXCR run on the multiplex PCR reads, TCRdb lists one record per CDR3 protein. The table lists some 500,000 distinct CDR3 sequences, about 15% of them singletons. The sequenced sample was blood. Every receptor here comes from a woman aged 30 to 39 with Graves' ophthalmopathy.

The chain has TRBV29-1 and TRBJ2-7, with 7 bases fitting TRBD1. Germline assignment: CDR1 SQVTM and CDR2 ANQGSEA. V was clipped by 6 bases and J by 4 bases; unmatched bases: 6. The CDR3 length is 12 residues. The CDR3 here is CSVNRGQYEQYF. The CDR3 DNA follows: TGCAGCGTGAACAGGGGACAATACGAGCAGTACTTC.

This clonotype was counted a few times. This chain joins TRBV14 and TRBJ2-7; TRBD2 matches at 7 bases. The V gene end was trimmed by 5 bases and the J gene end by 0 bases; junction bases not matched to a gene: 4. This CDR3 contains 14 residues. Per the germline V gene, CDR1 is SGHDN and CDR2 is FVKESK. CDR3 in amino acids: CASSMGGSSYEQYF. The CDR3 DNA sequence: TGTGCCAGCAGCATGGGGGGGAGCTCCTACGAGCAGTACTTC. The variable domain in full, completed from reference TRBV14 and TRBJ2-7, reads EAGVTQFPSHSVIEKGQTVTLRCDPISGHDNLYWYRRVMGKEIKFLLHFVKESKQDESGMPNNRFLAERTGGTYSTLKVQPAELEDSGVYFCASSMGGSSYEQYFGPGTRLTVT.

This clonotype was observed many times. The chain links TRBV7-2 to TRBJ1-3; D is undetermined. V gave up 3 bases and J gave up 0 bases, with 9 bases separating them. Germline V gives CDR1 SGHTA, CDR2 FQGNSA. This CDR3 has 15 amino acids. CDR3 loop: CASSFQSLSGNTIYF. The CDR3 bases are TGTGCCAGCAGCTTTCAGAGTCTCTCTGGAAACACCATATATTTT.

This clonotype was counted many times. The V and J genes are TRBV29-1 and TRBJ1-1; 8 nucleotides line up with TRBD1. CDR3 length: 13 amino acids. Germline CDR1 SQVTM, CDR2 ANQGSEA. The ends lost 4 bases at V and 5 bases at J; junction bases unmatched: 6. For the CDR3, the DNA is TGCAGCGTTGGAGCAGGGGGCTTAACTGAAGCTTTCTTT. Protein sequence: CSVGAGGLTEAFF. The full variable domain, with the rest looked up from reference TRBV29-1 and TRBJ1-1, is SAVISQKPSRDICQRGTSLTIQCQVDSQVTMMFWYRQQPGQSLTLIATANQGSEATYESGFVIDKFPISRPNLTFSTLTVSNMSPEDSSIYLCSVGAGGLTEAFFGQGTRLTVV.